The following is a T cell receptor beta chain sequence with its context. TCRdb's table, derived via immunoSEQ multiplex PCR, lists solely in-frame clones and lacks some. The data show 40,000 to 50,000 clones, 70% to 90% seen once. The data belong to a study of blood T cell repertoires in COVID-19. Germline V gene sequence: CDR1 SGHRS, CDR2 YFSETQ. The CDR3 consists of 16 residues. V lost 0 bases, J lost 5 bases, and 6 bases stayed unmatched. The sequencing sample was made of peripheral blood. The sequence derives from a man aged 55-75 years with acute or convalescent COVID-19. This chain connects TRBV5-1 to TRBJ2-1; TRBD2 matches at 9 bases. The CDR3 region is CASSLVAGGPNNEQFF. In DNA, the CDR3 is TGCGCCAGCAGCTTGGTGGCGGGGGGGCCGAACAATGAGCAGTTCTTC.